The rows below give T cell receptor beta chains drawn from one sample of a study of fetal regulatory T cell absence and autoimmunity. Profiling relied on immunoSEQ multiplex PCR, and the TCRdb table lists in-frame clones only, not all of them. The table shows 85,000 to 100,000 clones, with more than 70% occurring only once. The source material was pancreas tissue. The receptor set was obtained from a male donor with IPEX syndrome. Each CDR3 is given with its conserved first and last residue. A D gene is named only where the DNA matches it firmly. For some rows the clone size is stated as once, few or many, or as a class when expanded; others skip it.

13	TRBJ2-1	-	TRBV6-1	-	CASSEGGDNEQFF	TGTGCCAGCAGTGAAGGAGGTGACAATGAGCAGTTCTTC
13	TRBJ1-2	-	TRBV19	TRBD1	CASSVSGGGGYTF	TGTGCCAGTAGTGTCTCAGGGGGTGGGGGCTACACCTTC
15	TRBJ2-6	-	TRBV5-1	-	CASSRTGSGANVLTF	TGCGCCAGCAGCCGTACGGGTTCTGGGGCCAACGTCCTGACTTTC
15	TRBJ1-1	-	TRBV7-8	-	CASSLELGASKRAFF	TGTGCCAGCAGCTTAGAGCTAGGGGCCTCTAAGAGGGCTTTCTTT
19	TRBJ2-1	-	TRBV18	TRBD2	CASSPGLAGAPSSYNEQFF	TGTGCCAGCTCACCGGGACTAGCGGGGGCGCCAAGCTCCTACAATGAGCAGTTCTTC
13	TRBJ2-3	once	TRBV5-6	-	CASSLPSTDTQYF	TGTGCCAGCAGCTTGCCTAGCACAGATACGCAGTATTTT
13	TRBJ2-7	-	TRBV25-1	-	CASSGGRSDEQYF	TGTGCCAGCAGTGGGGGGAGGTCTGACGAGCAGTACTTC
14	TRBJ1-5	once	TRBV13	-	CASSLGGSYQPQHF	TGTGCCAGCAGCTTAGGCGGGTCCTATCAGCCCCAGCATTTT
13	TRBJ1-2	-	TRBV14	-	CASSPGLNYGYTF	TGTGCCAGCAGCCCGGGACTTAACTATGGCTACACCTTC
12	TRBJ2-7	-	TRBV7-9	-	CASSLSSDQQYF	TGTGCCAGCAGCTTATCCAGCGATCAGCAGTACTTC
17	TRBJ2-1	few	TRBV10-1	-	CASSEEASYDSYNEQFF	TGCGCCAGCAGTGAGGAGGCCAGCTATGACTCCTACAATGAGCAGTTCTTC
15	TRBJ2-5	-	TRBV5-5	TRBD1	CASSSGTGYQETQYF	TGTGCCAGCAGCTCCGGGACAGGGTACCAAGAGACCCAGTACTTC
16	TRBJ2-7	-	TRBV4-2	TRBD2	CASSLRSSGGDYEQYF	TGTGCCAGCAGCCTTAGATCTAGCGGGGGGGACTACGAGCAGTACTTC
15	TRBJ2-5	once	TRBV4-2	TRBD1	CASSDRDRGQETQYF	TGTGCCAGCAGCGACCGGGACAGGGGGCAAGAGACCCAGTACTTC
15	TRBJ1-1	-	TRBV9	-	CASSVAQGLHTEAFF	TGTGCCAGCAGCGTAGCCCAGGGCCTTCACACTGAAGCTTTCTTT
15	TRBJ2-2	-	TRBV11-1	TRBD2	CASSLTSGVTGELFF	TGTGCCAGCAGCCTGACTAGCGGGGTGACCGGGGAGCTGTTTTTT
11	TRBJ1-6	few	TRBV6-6	-	CASSYNSPLHF	TGTGCCAGCAGTTACAATTCACCCCTCCACTTT
13	TRBJ1-5	-	TRBV2	-	CASSEGWQQPQHF	TGTGCCAGCAGTGAAGGGTGGCAACAGCCCCAGCATTTT
12	TRBJ2-3	-	TRBV27	-	CASSPREDTQYF	TGTGCCAGCAGTCCCAGGGAGGATACGCAGTATTTT
16	TRBJ2-7	few	TRBV11-2	TRBD2	CASSGLGTSDTYEQYF	TGTGCCAGCAGCGGGCTAGGGACTAGCGACACCTACGAGCAGTACTTC
18	TRBJ1-4	few	TRBV9	-	CASSVVLDRLATNEKLFF	TGTGCCAGCAGCGTAGTATTAGACAGGCTTGCAACTAATGAAAAACTGTTTTTT
12	TRBJ1-1	-	TRBV9	-	CASSAEGTEAFF	TGTGCCAGCAGCGCAGAGGGCACTGAAGCTTTCTTT
15	TRBJ2-3	-	TRBV29-1	-	CSVEDLPGLANTQYF	TGCAGCGTTGAAGATCTTCCGGGACTGGCTAATACGCAGTATTTT
11	TRBJ2-7	-	TRBV4-2	-	CASSRDYEQYF	TGTGCCAGCAGCCGCGACTACGAGCAGTACTTC
13	TRBJ2-7	-	TRBV27	-	CASSWGPLYEQYF	TGTGCCAGCAGTTGGGGACCCCTCTACGAGCAGTACTTC
13	TRBJ2-7	few	TRBV29-1	-	CSVVLGQFYEQYF	TGCAGCGTTGTATTAGGACAGTTCTACGAGCAGTACTTC
16	TRBJ2-4	-	TRBV7-2	TRBD1	CASSSSKDRIKNIQYF	TGTGCCAGCAGCTCTTCCAAGGACAGGATTAAAAACATTCAGTACTTC
14	TRBJ2-2	-	TRBV9	TRBD2	CASSVGTSAGELFF	TGTGCCAGCAGCGTAGGGACTAGCGCCGGGGAGCTGTTTTTT
19	TRBJ2-5	-	TRBV27	TRBD2	CASSSQRLAGGPSQETQYF	TGTGCCAGCAGTTCACAACGACTAGCGGGAGGGCCATCGCAAGAGACCCAGTACTTC
14	TRBJ2-5	-	TRBV5-1	TRBD1	CASSWDRPQETQYF	TGCGCCAGCAGCTGGGACAGGCCTCAAGAGACCCAGTACTTC
14	TRBJ2-1	few	TRBV29-1	TRBD2	CSVPKREGYNEQFF	TGCAGCGTCCCCAAGCGGGAGGGCTACAATGAGCAGTTCTTC
9	TRBJ2-7	few	TRBV5-1	-	CASSYEQYF	TGCGCCAGCAGCTACGAGCAGTACTTC
14	TRBJ1-1	-	TRBV6-6	TRBD1	CASSRQGGGAEAFF	TGTGCCAGCAGCCGACAGGGCGGAGGAGCTGAAGCTTTCTTT
13	TRBJ2-2	few	TRBV2	TRBD1	CASIGTVRGELFF	TGTGCCAGCATTGGGACAGTCAGAGGGGAGCTGTTTTTT
11	TRBJ2-3	-	TRBV20-1	-	CSGGSADTQYF	TGCAGTGGGGGGTCGGCAGATACGCAGTATTTT
12	TRBJ2-1	-	TRBV5-1	-	CASSAGAKEQFF	TGCGCCAGCAGTGCGGGTGCTAAGGAGCAGTTCTTC